This TCR beta chain came from a study of response to subunit inactivated influenza vaccine. In TCRdb, the RT-PCR reads were re-called with MiXCR into one record per CDR3 protein. This table holds hundreds of thousands of distinct CDR3 sequences, 25% found once. This clonotype was seen only a few times. The sequences come from CD4+ T cells sorted from PBMCs, collected roughly 5 days after vaccination. This receptor was taken from a man aged 45-65 years who received an inactivated influenza vaccine.

The CDR3 reads CASSFWVPYSNQPQHF. The CDR3 DNA reads TGTGCCAGCAGTTTCTGGGTCCCTTATAGCAATCAGCCCCAGCATTTT. This chain connects TRBV12-3 or TRBV12-4 to TRBJ1-5; no clear D. This CDR3 spans 16 amino acids. Trimming took 3 bases from V and 0 from J, leaving 12 bases between them.